This T cell receptor (beta chain) was captured in a study of T cell changes during pregnancy in multiple sclerosis. Generated by immunoSEQ multiplex PCR, the TCRdb table keeps only in-frame clones and is missing some. The sample shows 11,000 or so clones, more than 75% of them seen only once. V dropped 3 bases and J dropped 0 bases, with 12 bases sitting between them. CDR3 size: 15 residues. CDR1 and CDR2 (germline): SGHNT, YYREEE (reference sequence). Sequencing was performed on CD8+ T cells from peripheral blood mononuclear cells, taken after pregnancy. The V call is TRBV5-4, the J call TRBJ1-1, with D maybe TRBD1 (5 bases). This TCR was recovered from a female donor in good health, enrolled as a control in a pregnancy study. CDR3 in amino acids: CASSSRTTMNTEAFF. CDR3 DNA: TGTGCCAGCAGCTCCCGGACAACCATGAACACTGAAGCTTTCTTT.